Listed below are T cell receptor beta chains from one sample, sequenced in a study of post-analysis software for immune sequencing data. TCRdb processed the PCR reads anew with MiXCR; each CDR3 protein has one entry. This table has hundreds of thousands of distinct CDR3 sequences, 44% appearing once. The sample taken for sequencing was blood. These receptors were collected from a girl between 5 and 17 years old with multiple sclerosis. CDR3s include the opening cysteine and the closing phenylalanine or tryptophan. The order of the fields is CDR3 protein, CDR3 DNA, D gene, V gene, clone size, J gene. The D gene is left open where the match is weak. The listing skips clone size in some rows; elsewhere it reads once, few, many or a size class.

CSVEITLQETQYF | TGCAGCGTTGAGATTACCTTACAAGAGACCCAGTACTTC | - | TRBV29-1 | - | TRBJ2-5
CASSLAQDRDTDTQYF | TGTGCCAGCAGTTTAGCGCAGGACCGAGACACAGATACGCAGTATTTT | - | TRBV12-3/TRBV12-4 | few | TRBJ2-3
CASSQVGGDRAPEAFF | TGCGCCAGCAGCCAAGTAGGGGGGGACAGGGCACCTGAAGCTTTCTTT | TRBD1 | TRBV4-1 | once | TRBJ1-1
CSAGRDRGLMDYGYTF | TGCAGCGCCGGAAGGGACAGGGGGCTGATGGACTATGGCTACACCTTC | TRBD1 | TRBV29-1 | - | TRBJ1-2
CASSLGQTSYSYEQYF | TGCGCCAGCAGCTTGGGACAGACATCCTATTCCTACGAGCAGTACTTC | - | TRBV5-1 | - | TRBJ2-7
CAIKRAREETQYF | TGTGCCATCAAGAGGGCCAGGGAAGAGACCCAGTACTTC | - | TRBV10-3 | few | TRBJ2-5
CASSLGSFFGIQYF | TGTGCCAGCAGCTTAGGTAGTTTCTTTGGCATTCAGTACTTC | - | TRBV7-9 | - | TRBJ2-4
CSVTVGQGNEQFF | TGCAGCGTGACCGTGGGACAGGGCAATGAGCAGTTCTTC | TRBD1 | TRBV29-1 | few | TRBJ2-1
CASSRDRVKTGELFF | TGCGCCAGCAGCCGGGACAGGGTAAAAACCGGGGAGCTGTTTTTT | TRBD1 | TRBV5-1 | - | TRBJ2-2
CASRDRGLTDTQYF | TGTGCCAGCAGAGACAGGGGGCTCACAGATACGCAGTATTTT | TRBD1 | TRBV7-9 | - | TRBJ2-3
CASSLRGRDETQYF | TGTGCCAGCAGCTTAAGGGGGCGTGATGAGACCCAGTACTTC | TRBD1 | TRBV13 | - | TRBJ2-5
CASSSGGTPRETQYF | TGTGCCAGCAGCTCAGGGGGGACCCCGAGAGAGACCCAGTACTTC | - | TRBV11-3 | few | TRBJ2-5
CATNQEELALNYEQYF | TGTGCCACCAATCAAGAGGAACTAGCGCTAAACTACGAGCAGTACTTC | TRBD2 | TRBV24-1 | - | TRBJ2-7
CASSLAGVYGYTF | TGTGCCAGCAGTCTCGCAGGGGTCTATGGCTACACCTTC | - | TRBV12-3/TRBV12-4 | - | TRBJ1-2
CASSLAGTARSYEQYF | TGTGCCAGCAGCTTAGCGGGGACAGCCCGATCCTACGAGCAGTACTTC | TRBD1 | TRBV7-2 | - | TRBJ2-7
CASSGTFGNTEAFF | TGCGCCAGCTCGGGGACATTCGGGAACACTGAAGCTTTCTTT | - | TRBV5-1 | few | TRBJ1-1
CASSLGGFEQYF | TGTGCCAGCAGCCTCGGGGGGTTCGAGCAGTACTTC | TRBD2 | TRBV12-3/TRBV12-4 | - | TRBJ2-7
CSAKGTSLYEQYF | TGCAGTGCCAAAGGGACTAGCCTCTACGAGCAGTACTTC | TRBD2 | TRBV20-1 | - | TRBJ2-7
CASSLSDGRETQYF | TGTGCCAGCAGCTTATCGGACGGGAGAGAGACCCAGTACTTC | - | TRBV5-5 | few | TRBJ2-5
CASSPRELAGTYEQFF | TGTGCTAGCAGCCCTCGCGAACTAGCGGGAACCTATGAGCAGTTCTTC | TRBD2 | TRBV7-7 | - | TRBJ2-1
CASRRQGDSGANVLTF | TGCGCCAGCAGGAGACAGGGCGACTCTGGGGCCAACGTCCTGACTTTC | TRBD1 | TRBV5-1 | - | TRBJ2-6
CASSHGETYGYTF | TGTGCCAGCAGCCATGGCGAGACCTATGGCTACACCTTC | - | TRBV3-1 | - | TRBJ1-2
CASRQFAISTDTQYF | TGCGCCAGCCGCCAATTTGCCATCTCCACAGATACGCAGTATTTT | - | TRBV4-1 | - | TRBJ2-3
CASSYSLTGWAEAFF | TGTGCCAGCAGTTACTCCCTGACAGGGTGGGCTGAAGCTTTCTTT | TRBD1 | TRBV6-5 | - | TRBJ1-1
CASSYRSYNEQFF | TGTGCCAGCAGTTATCGGTCCTACAATGAGCAGTTCTTC | - | TRBV6-2/TRBV6-3 | once | TRBJ2-1
CASSRERAGGLQETQYF | TGTGCCAGCAGCCGAGAGAGGGCGGGAGGACTTCAAGAGACCCAGTACTTC | TRBD2 | TRBV3-1 | - | TRBJ2-5
CASSSVGGYPNTEAFF | TGTGCCAGCAGTAGCGTGGGAGGGTATCCCAACACTGAAGCTTTCTTT | - | TRBV6-5 | - | TRBJ1-1
CASGLVLKAEDEAFF | TGTGCTAGTGGTTTGGTACTAAAAGCCGAGGATGAAGCTTTCTTT | - | TRBV12-5 | - | TRBJ1-1
CASSLEEALPQHF | TGTGCCAGCAGTTTAGAAGAAGCGTTGCCCCAGCATTTT | - | TRBV12-3/TRBV12-4 | few | TRBJ1-5
CASSQTSGMRTDTQYF | TGTGCCAGCAGTCAGACTAGCGGGATGAGGACAGATACGCAGTATTTT | TRBD2 | TRBV12-3/TRBV12-4 | - | TRBJ2-3
CAGSPTDNYGYTF | TGTGCCGGGTCTCCGACAGATAACTATGGCTACACCTTC | - | TRBV7-9 | - | TRBJ1-2
CASSLFRTSKRSSTDTQYF | TGTGCCAGCAGCTTATTCAGGACGTCGAAACGTTCTAGCACAGATACGCAGTATTTT | - | TRBV7-9 | once | TRBJ2-3
CSVGGGGSYNEQFF | TGCAGTGTCGGAGGGGGGGGCTCCTACAATGAGCAGTTCTTC | - | TRBV20-1 | few | TRBJ2-1
CASSDRQPYEQYF | TGTGCCAGCAGTGATCGGCAGCCCTACGAGCAGTACTTC | - | TRBV6-1 | once | TRBJ2-7
CAIASGEETQYF | TGTGCCATAGCTAGCGGAGAAGAGACCCAGTACTTC | TRBD2 | TRBV10-3 | once | TRBJ2-5
CAISESTEEQYF | TGTGCCATCAGTGAGTCGACGGAGGAGCAGTACTTC | - | TRBV10-3 | few | TRBJ2-7
CASSWTGVGGYTF | TGTGCCAGCAGCTGGACAGGGGTCGGCGGCTACACCTTC | TRBD1 | TRBV12-3/TRBV12-4 | - | TRBJ1-2
CASSFLGADEQYF | TGTGCCAGCAGCTTTTTGGGGGCCGACGAGCAGTACTTC | - | TRBV5-6 | - | TRBJ2-7
CASSPRGHLPYEQYF | TGTGCCAGCAGCCCACGGGGACATCTTCCCTACGAGCAGTACTTC | - | TRBV10-3 | - | TRBJ2-7
CASSPGDISYEQYF | TGCGCCAGCAGCCCAGGGGACATATCCTACGAGCAGTACTTC | - | TRBV5-1 | few | TRBJ2-7
CASSEGQGARGYTF | TGTGCCAGCAGTGAGGGACAGGGGGCGCGGGGCTACACCTTC | TRBD1 | TRBV12-3/TRBV12-4 | few | TRBJ1-2
CASSQEGTGDGYTF | TGCGCCAGCAGCCAAGAGGGGACAGGGGACGGCTACACCTTC | TRBD1 | TRBV4-1 | - | TRBJ1-2
CASSWRRTREGTQYF | TGTGCCAGCAGCTGGCGGAGGACCAGGGAGGGGACCCAGTACTTC | TRBD2 | TRBV7-2 | - | TRBJ2-5
CASSDPQGLETNEKLFF | TGTGCCAGCAGTGATCCTCAGGGGTTAGAAACTAATGAAAAACTGTTTTTT | - | TRBV25-1 | - | TRBJ1-4
CASSPQVVTQYF | TGTGCCAGCAGCCCACAGGTCGTGACCCAGTACTTC | - | TRBV2 | - | TRBJ2-5
CASSLWASGPTGTLTDTQYF | TGCGCCAGCAGCTTGTGGGCTAGCGGGCCCACCGGTACGCTCACAGATACGCAGTATTTT | TRBD2 | TRBV5-1 | few | TRBJ2-3
CASSSTGGDNQPQHF | TGTGCCAGCAGCTCAACAGGGGGCGACAATCAGCCCCAGCATTTT | TRBD1 | TRBV7-2 | - | TRBJ1-5
CSVEDLREAFF | TGCAGCGTTGAGGATCTAAGGGAAGCTTTCTTT | - | TRBV29-1 | few | TRBJ1-1
CASRPGSSTGYTF | TGTGCCAGCAGACCCGGGAGCAGCACTGGCTACACCTTC | - | TRBV28 | - | TRBJ1-2
CASSQDWQVYNQPQHF | TGCGCCAGCAGCCAAGATTGGCAGGTCTACAATCAGCCCCAGCATTTT | - | TRBV4-1 | - | TRBJ1-5
CASSVVGGTYEQYF | TGTGCCAGCAGCGTAGTAGGCGGTACCTACGAGCAGTACTTC | - | TRBV9 | few | TRBJ2-7
CASSFSGSRDTQYF | TGTGCCAGCAGTTTTAGCGGGAGCCGGGATACGCAGTATTTT | TRBD2 | TRBV12-3/TRBV12-4 | once | TRBJ2-3
CASSSPGLPYNEQYF | TGTGCCAGCAGCTCCCCGGGACTACCGTACAATGAGCAGTACTTC | TRBD2 | TRBV5-6 | - | TRBJ2-7
CASSLKGTQETQYF | TGTGCCAGCAGTTTAAAGGGGACCCAAGAGACCCAGTACTTC | - | TRBV28 | - | TRBJ2-5
CASSLRLAGESSYEQYF | TGTGCCAGCAGTTTGAGGCTGGCAGGAGAGAGCTCCTACGAGCAGTACTTC | - | TRBV12-3/TRBV12-4 | - | TRBJ2-7
CASRGTPYEQYF | TGTGCCAGCAGGGGGACGCCCTACGAGCAGTACTTC | - | TRBV13 | - | TRBJ2-7